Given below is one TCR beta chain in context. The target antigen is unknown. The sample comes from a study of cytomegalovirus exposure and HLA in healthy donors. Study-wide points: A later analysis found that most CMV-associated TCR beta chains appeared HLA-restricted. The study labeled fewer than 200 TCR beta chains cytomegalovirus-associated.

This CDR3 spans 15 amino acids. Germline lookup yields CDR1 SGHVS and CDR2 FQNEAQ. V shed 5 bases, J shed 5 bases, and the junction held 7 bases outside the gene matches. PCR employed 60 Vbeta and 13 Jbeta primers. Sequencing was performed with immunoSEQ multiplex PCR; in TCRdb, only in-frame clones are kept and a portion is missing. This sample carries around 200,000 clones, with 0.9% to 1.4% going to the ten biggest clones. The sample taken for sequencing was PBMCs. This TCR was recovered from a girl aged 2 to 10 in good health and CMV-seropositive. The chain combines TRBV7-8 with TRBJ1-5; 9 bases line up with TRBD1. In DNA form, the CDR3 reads TGTGCCAGCAGCGCGGGGACAGGGTCATATCAGCCCCAGCATTTT. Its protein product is CASSAGTGSYQPQHF.